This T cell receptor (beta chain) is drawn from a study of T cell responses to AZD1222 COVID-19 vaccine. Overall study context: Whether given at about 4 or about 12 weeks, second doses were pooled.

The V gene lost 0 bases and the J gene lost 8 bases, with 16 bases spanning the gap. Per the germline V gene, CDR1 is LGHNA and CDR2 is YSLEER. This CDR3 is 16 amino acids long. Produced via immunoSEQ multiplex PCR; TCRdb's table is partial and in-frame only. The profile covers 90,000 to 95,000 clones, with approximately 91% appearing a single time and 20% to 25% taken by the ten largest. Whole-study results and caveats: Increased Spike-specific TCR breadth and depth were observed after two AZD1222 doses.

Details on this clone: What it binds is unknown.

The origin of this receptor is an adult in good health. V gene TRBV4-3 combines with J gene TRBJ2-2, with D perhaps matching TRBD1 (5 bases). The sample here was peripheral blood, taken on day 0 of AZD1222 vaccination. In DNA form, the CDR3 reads TGCGCCAGCAGCCAAGATGCAGGGATAGGTTCGGGGGAGCTGTTTTTT. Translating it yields CASSQDAGIGSGELFF.